The 14 T cell receptor beta chains in this list originate from one sample, sequenced in a study of shared clonotypes between healthy human individuals. The method was immunoSEQ multiplex PCR; TCRdb's version includes in-frame clones alone and lacks a portion of them. The sample lists millions of clones, roughly 95% occurring once. The sequenced sample consisted of naive CD4+ T cells sorted from blood. Indicated subset: CD45RA+ positively selected. These TCRs come from a man aged 18 to 30 in good health.

J is TRBJ1-1 and V is TRBV7-2; 7 bases are shared with TRBD1. CDR3 length: 16 residues. Germline V gives CDR1 SGHTA, CDR2 FQGNSA. V lost 1 base to trimming and J lost 1 base; unmatched junction nucleotides: 6. Written as DNA, the CDR3 is TGTGCCAGCAGCTTAGTCGCCCGGACAGGGAACACTGAAGCTTTCTTT. This translates into CASSLVARTGNTEAFF.

V is TRBV11-2 and J is TRBJ1-1; D remains ambiguous. This CDR3 region has 14 residues. Trimming removed 1 base at V and 5 bases at J, with 11 bases between. Germline V gene data show CDR1 as SGHAT and CDR2 as FQNNGV. The CDR3 DNA is TGTGCCAGCAGCTTAGGTGCAGGTATAACTGAAGCTTTCTTT. The encoded protein is CASSLGAGITEAFF.

The chain joins TRBV4-1 to TRBJ2-7; TRBD2 is a possible D gene (6 bases). Trimming took 1 base from V and 7 from J, leaving 17 bases between them. The CDR3 loop spans 15 amino acids. In germline, CDR1 is MGHRA, CDR2 YSYEKL. This CDR3 is CASSQVAVKAGEQYF. CDR3 coding DNA: TGCGCCAGCAGCCAAGTAGCTGTTAAGGCGGGGGAGCAGTACTTC.

This sequence joins TRBV7-8 and TRBJ1-5; D may be TRBD1 (6 bases). Per the germline V gene, CDR1 is SGHVS and CDR2 is FQNEAQ. V was pared by 5 bases and J by 5 bases, with 16 bases between. This CDR3 region has 15 residues. The CDR3 DNA follows: TGTGCCAGCAGCGCTCCTACAGGGAGGGATCAGCCCCAGCATTTT. Translation gives CASSAPTGRDQPQHF.

The chain is built from TRBV6-4 and TRBJ2-3; D possibly matches TRBD1 or TRBD2 (5 bases each). From germline, CDR1 is MRHNA and CDR2 SNTAGT. This CDR3 is 13 amino acids long. V lost 4 bases and J 1 base, leaving 6 bases between the germline ends. As DNA, the CDR3 is TGTGCCAGCAGTGTGGGGGGCACAGATACGCAGTATTTT. Protein product: CASSVGGTDTQYF.

This clone was detected a few times. This sequence joins TRBV5-1 and TRBJ2-2; TRBD1 agrees at 8 bases. CDR3 length: 14 residues. Germline CDR1 reads SGHRS; CDR2 reads YFSETQ. Trimming took 3 bases from V and 7 from J; bases not matched to a gene: 5. DNA of the CDR3: TGCGCCAGCAGCTCCGGGACAGGCATCGGGGAGCTGTTTTTT. Its protein product is CASSSGTGIGELFF.

The chain links TRBV7-8 to TRBJ1-5; 10 bases map to TRBD1. Germline V gene lookup returns CDR1 SGHVS and CDR2 FQNEAQ. This CDR3 has 14 residues. The V gene end was trimmed by 5 bases and the J gene end by 7 bases; junction bases not matched to a gene: 5. The CDR3 DNA reads TGTGCCAGCAGCCAAGACAGGGGGCCCCAGCCCCAGCATTTT. Encoded protein: CASSQDRGPQPQHF.

This clone has a single count. The J gene is TRBJ1-2, the V gene TRBV7-2; TRBD1 matches at 9 bases. Germline V CDR1 and CDR2: SGHTA, FQGNSA. V was clipped by 5 bases and J by 4 bases; unmatched bases: 11. CDR3 length: 16 amino acids. The CDR3 DNA is TGTGCCAGCAGCCGAATCCGGGACAGGGAGAGCTATGGCTACACCTTC. Amino acids: CASSRIRDRESYGYTF.

The count of this clone is one. V and J are TRBV18 and TRBJ2-7, with a tentative D call TRBD2 (7 bases). CDR1 is KGHSH and CDR2 is LQKENI in the germline V gene. V shed 0 bases and J shed 1 base, with 13 bases lying between them. This CDR3 is built from 16 residues. The chain's CDR3 is CASSPPGGAASYEQYF. The CDR3 nucleotides read TGTGCCAGCTCACCACCGGGGGGGGCTGCATCCTACGAGCAGTACTTC.

The gene calls are TRBV6-1 and TRBJ2-7; D gene ambiguous. Trimming shortened V by 0 bases and J by 0 bases, and 6 bases separated the two germline ends. Germline CDR1 and CDR2: MNHNS and SASEGT. The CDR3 extends over 14 amino acids. In nucleotides, the CDR3 is TGTGCCAGCAGTGAAGCGACAAGCTCCTACGAGCAGTACTTC. Translated, it gives CASSEATSSYEQYF.

The chain has TRBV5-1 and TRBJ1-6; D possibly corresponds to TRBD1 (5 bases). Germline assignment: CDR1 SGHRS and CDR2 YFSETQ. The CDR3 is 13 amino acids. V was cut by 7 bases and J by 7 bases, with 12 bases left in between. The CDR3 loop reads CASRDPGNSPLHF. As DNA, the CDR3 is TGCGCCAGCCGGGACCCGGGCAATTCACCCCTCCACTTT.

This clone was seen a single time. This chain connects TRBV9 to TRBJ1-4, with 10 bases lining up with TRBD1. CDR3 length: 16 residues. CDR1 is SGDLS and CDR2 is YYNGEE in the germline V gene. With 3 bases clipped from V and 2 bases from J, the junction kept 4 bases outside the gene matches. The CDR3 sequence: CASSGGQGRTNEKLFF. The CDR3 DNA sequence: TGTGCCAGCAGCGGGGGACAGGGGAGGACTAATGAAAAACTGTTTTTT.

This clone was found a few times. This specimen includes other DNA sequences encoding the same CDR3. This chain connects TRBV7-9 to TRBJ1-2; D may be TRBD1 (5 bases). Germline V gene lookup returns CDR1 SEHNR and CDR2 FQNEAQ (reference sequence). V was pared by 4 bases and J by 4 bases, with 7 bases between. CDR3 length: 12 amino acids. The CDR3 DNA reads as TGTGCCAGCAGCTCAGGGACCTATGGCTACACCTTC. This translates into CASSSGTYGYTF. Based on the CDR3 plus reference TRBV7-9 and TRBJ1-2, the full variable domain is DTGVSQNPRHKITKRGQNVTFRCDPISEHNRLYWYRQTLGQGPEFLTYFQNEAQLEKSRLLSDRFSAERPKGSFSTLEIQRTEQGDSAMYLCASSSGTYGYTFGSGTRLTVV.

J is TRBJ1-4 and V is TRBV30; the D is unclear. Germline loops: CDR1 GTSNPN, CDR2 SVGIG (reference sequence). The ends were cut back, 4 bases at V and 4 bases at J, with 7 bases in the middle. This CDR3 spans 12 amino acids. The CDR3 loop is CAWTDYNEKLFF. CDR3 nucleotides: TGTGCCTGGACAGACTATAATGAAAAACTGTTTTTT.